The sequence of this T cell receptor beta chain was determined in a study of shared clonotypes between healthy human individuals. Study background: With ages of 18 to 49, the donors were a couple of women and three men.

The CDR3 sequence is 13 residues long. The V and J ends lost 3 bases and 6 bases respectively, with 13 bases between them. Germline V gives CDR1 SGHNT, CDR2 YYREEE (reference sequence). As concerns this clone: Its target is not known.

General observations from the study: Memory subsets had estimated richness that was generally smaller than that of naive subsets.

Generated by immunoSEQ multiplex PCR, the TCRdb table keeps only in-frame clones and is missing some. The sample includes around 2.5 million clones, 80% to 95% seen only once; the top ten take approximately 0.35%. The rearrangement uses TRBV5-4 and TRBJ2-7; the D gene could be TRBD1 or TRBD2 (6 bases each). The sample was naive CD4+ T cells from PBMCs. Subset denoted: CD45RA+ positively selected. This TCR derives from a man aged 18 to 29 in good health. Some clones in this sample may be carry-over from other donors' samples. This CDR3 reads CASSWGAPSEQYF. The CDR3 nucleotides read TGTGCCAGCAGCTGGGGGGCTCCTTCCGAGCAGTACTTC. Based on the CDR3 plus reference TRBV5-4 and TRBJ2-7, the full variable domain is ETGVTQSPTHLIKTRGQQVTLRCSSQSGHNTVSWYQQALGQGPQFIFQYYREEENGRGNFPPRFSGLQFPNYSSELNVNALELDDSALYLCASSWGAPSEQYFGPGTRLTVT.